The 18 T cell receptor beta chains presented below share a single source sample, sequenced in a study of Graves' ophthalmopathy and Graves' hyperthyroidism. The sequenced template was RNA, covering the TCR beta CDR3 region. The workflow started with a first-round RT-PCR run with HTBI primers and then moved on to a second-round multiplex PCR. A single record per CDR3 protein comes from TCRdb applying MiXCR to the multiplex PCR reads. Among 450,000 to 600,000 distinct CDR3 sequences listed, under 40% were seen once. The specimen sequenced was peripheral blood or thyroid tissue (not recorded which). Receptors were obtained from an adult man with Graves' hyperthyroidism.

V usage is TRBV9 and J usage is TRBJ1-6, with no clear D. V was clipped by 4 bases and J by 8 bases, with 13 bases between them. The CDR3 loop spans 14 amino acids. CDR1 is SGDLS, CDR2 YYNGEE, per germline. The DNA for the CDR3 is TGTGCCAGCAGCACCACTTTAACCGATTCACCCCTCCACTTT. Its translation: CASSTTLTDSPLHF.

This clonotype was observed at least ten times. V usage is TRBV20-1 and J usage is TRBJ1-2; TRBD1 might be the D (6 bases). V lost 0 bases to trimming and J lost 7 bases, with 24 bases between them. The CDR3 has 17 amino acids. Germline-derived CDR1 and CDR2 are DFQATT and SNEGSKA (reference sequence). CDR3 sequence (DNA): TGCAGTGCTAGAGATCCCTACATCACAGGGACCCGAGGTGGCTACACCTTC. Translating gives CSARDPYITGTRGGYTF.

This clonotype was found many times. V is TRBV6-5 and J is TRBJ1-6; D unresolved. Germline values: CDR1 MNHEY, CDR2 SVGAGI. The CDR3 runs 13 residues. V lost 5 bases and J 8 bases, leaving 10 bases between the germline ends. This CDR3 reads CASSEWVDSPLHF. The CDR3 DNA reads as TGTGCCAGCAGTGAATGGGTCGATTCACCCCTCCACTTT.

This clonotype was observed a handful of times. The chain is built from TRBV6-1 and TRBJ1-2, with 9 bases lining up with TRBD1. The length of the CDR3 is 15 residues. With 6 bases clipped from V and 4 bases from J, the junction kept 9 bases outside the gene matches. Germline CDR1 MNHNS, CDR2 SASEGT. The CDR3, as DNA: TGTGCCAGCAGCAGACTAACAGGGGGCACCTATGGCTACACCTTC. Protein sequence: CASSRLTGGTYGYTF.

This clonotype was counted between two and nine times. This rearrangement joins TRBV5-6 to TRBJ2-7; no clear D. The length of the CDR3 is 13 residues. The V end was cut by 4 bases, the J end by 11 bases, with 19 bases between. Germline values: CDR1 SGHDT, CDR2 YYEEEE. The CDR3 DNA reads as TGTGCCAGCAGCAGGGAACAGTTCCTTATGGAGTACTTC. This sequence encodes CASSREQFLMEYF.

The sample holds many counts of this clonotype. The chain uses TRBV4-2 and TRBJ1-2, with unresolved D. The CDR3 contains 14 residues. Germline V gene lookup returns CDR1 LGHNA and CDR2 YNFKEQ. The ends were cut back, 3 bases at V and 4 bases at J, with 12 bases in the middle. The CDR3 spells CASSQSSKSYGYTF. CDR3 sequence (DNA): TGTGCCAGCAGCCAGTCGTCTAAGAGCTATGGCTACACCTTC.

The sample holds many counts of this clonotype. This chain joins TRBV10-3 and TRBJ1-4, with a tentative D call TRBD1 (5 bases). Germline CDR1 ENHRY, CDR2 SYGVKD. The CDR3 length is 14 residues. V lost 2 bases and J lost 14, with 18 bases in between. The CDR3 DNA reads as TGTGCCATCAGTGAGGCAGGTGTGAGGGGCGGTCTGTTTTTT. This sequence encodes CAISEAGVRGGLFF.

This clonotype was counted at least ten times. One junction end disagrees with the germline gene, perhaps due to a read error. The chain has TRBV5-1 and TRBJ1-2; 9 bases line up with TRBD1. The CDR3 extends over 14 amino acids. Germline V gives CDR1 SGHRS, CDR2 YFSETQ. CDR3 amino acids: CASSSGQGTYGYTF. As DNA, the CDR3 is TGTGCCAGCAGCTCCGGACAGGGGACGTATGGCTACACCTTC.

This chain uses TRBV15 with TRBJ2-5; 7 bases align to TRBD2. The ends lost 1 base at V and 1 base at J; junction bases unmatched: 3. This CDR3 is 15 amino acids long. The germline V gene encodes CDR1 LNHNV and CDR2 YYDKDF (reference sequence). CDR3 region: CATSRGGGPQETQYF. DNA for the CDR3: TGTGCCACCAGCAGAGGGGGGGGTCCCCAAGAGACCCAGTACTTC. Using reference TRBV15 and TRBJ2-5 for the parts outside the CDR3, the full variable domain is DAMVIQNPRYQVTQFGKPVTLSCSQTLNHNVMYWYQQKSSQAPKLLFHYYDKDFNNEADTPDNFQSRRPNTSFCFLDIRSPGLGDTAMYLCATSRGGGPQETQYFGPGTRLLVL.

The rearrangement uses TRBV2 and TRBJ2-3; no clear D. CDR3 size: 11 residues. Trimming took off 3 bases at V and 6 bases at J, with 4 bases between the two ends. Germline CDR1 and CDR2: SNHLY and FYNNEI. CDR3 nucleotide sequence: TGTGCCAGCAGTGAGGTGGATACGCAGTATTTT. Translation: CASSEVDTQYF.

This chain uses TRBV7-2 with TRBJ2-7; D uncertain. The V and J ends lost 5 bases and 6 bases respectively, with 20 bases between them. Germline loops: CDR1 SGHTA, CDR2 FQGNSA. The CDR3 contains 15 residues. The CDR3, as DNA: TGTGCCAGCAGCCCCCCAGGCCCCCGATGGGGCGAGCAGTACTTC. The encoded protein is CASSPPGPRWGEQYF.

This chain links TRBV9 with TRBJ2-7; 7 nucleotides align to TRBD2. The germline CDR1 and CDR2 sequences are SGDLS and YYNGEE. This CDR3 region has 15 residues. V was pared by 0 bases and J by 4 bases, with 7 bases of the junction left unmatched. In nucleotides, the CDR3 is TGTGCCAGCAGCGTAGCGGCGGGGGAGGGATACGAGCAGTACTTC. Translating it yields CASSVAAGEGYEQYF. The complete variable domain, with remaining parts taken from reference TRBV9 and TRBJ2-7, reads DSGVTQTPKHLITATGQRVTLRCSPRSGDLSVYWYQQSLDQGLQFLIQYYNGEERAKGNILERFSAQQFPDLHSELNLSSLELGDSALYFCASSVAAGEGYEQYFGPGTRLTVT.

The sample holds a few counts of this clonotype. The V call is TRBV5-4, the J call TRBJ2-7; maybe TRBD2 (7 bases). The CDR3 spans 15 residues. Germline loops: CDR1 SGHNT, CDR2 YYREEE (reference sequence). The V end was cut by 4 bases, the J end by 2 bases, with 16 bases between. The CDR3 nucleotides read TGTGCCAGCAGCCCCCCCCCCGGGGGGCCCTACGAGCAGTACTTC. Amino acid sequence: CASSPPPGGPYEQYF.

Ten or more counts support this clonotype. V usage is TRBV12-3 or TRBV12-4 and J usage is TRBJ2-5, with D perhaps TRBD1 (6 bases). The CDR3 is made up of 12 amino acids. Deletions cut 4 bases from V and 5 bases from J, with 8 bases between. The DNA of the CDR3 is TGTGCCAGCAGTTACAGGGCGGAGACCCAGTACTTC. Translation: CASSYRAETQYF.

Concerning this clonotype itself: A much larger clone differs by one base, so this may be a read error. The chain employs TRBV29-1 and TRBJ2-7; TRBD1 might be the D (7 bases). This CDR3 is built from 15 residues. CDR1 and CDR2 from the germline V gene are SQVTM and ANQGSEA. The CDR3 protein is CSVEDRAGGFYEQHF. CDR3 DNA sequence: TGCAGCGTTGAAGATCGGGCAGGGGGGTTTTACGAGCAGCACTTC.

The genes are TRBV13 and TRBJ2-7; TRBD1 or TRBD2 may be the D gene (7 bases each). The CDR3 loop spans 16 amino acids. V was clipped by 4 bases and J by 1 base, with 17 bases between them. Looked up from germline, CDR1 is PRHDT and CDR2 is FYEKMQ (reference sequence). The CDR3: CASSSPGGGRSYEQYF. The CDR3 nucleotides are TGTGCCAGCAGCTCACCAGGGGGAGGGAGATCCTACGAGCAGTACTTC.

The V call is TRBV7-2, the J call TRBJ1-1; D possibly corresponds to TRBD1 (6 bases). Germline V lookup: CDR1 SGHTA, CDR2 FQGNSA. Trimming cost V 3 bases and J 3 bases, with 14 bases left between them. The CDR3 is made up of 15 amino acids. The CDR3 spells CASSLPYRVDTEAFF. The CDR3 coding sequence is TGTGCCAGCAGCTTGCCTTACAGGGTGGACACTGAAGCTTTCTTT.

This rearrangement joins TRBV7-4 to TRBJ1-3, with D unresolved. The J call may be wrong; the DNA end is better matched by TRBJ2-3. This CDR3 spans 15 amino acids. Germline V CDR1 and CDR2: SGHVT, SQSDAQ. The CDR3 DNA follows: TGTGCCAGCAGCTTGGGTCAGAGAACCATAGATACGCAGTATTTT. It yields the protein CASSLGQRTIDTQYF.